This paragraph covers one T cell receptor beta chain sequence. Its antigen remains unknown. The entry originates in a study of identical twins. Study observations and caveats: Out-of-frame TCR alpha sharing in monozygotic twins exceeded recombination model predictions. Fewer insertions marked abundant cord blood beta clonotypes; young adult naive trended weakly, memory not at all.

Each CDR3 protein is one row after TCRdb ran MiXCR on the 5' RACE reads. The table has 420,000 or so distinct CDR3 sequences, about 18% seen once; the top ten hold approximately 12%. Trimming removed 3 bases at V and 4 bases at J, with 10 bases between. The CDR3 is 14 amino acids. The V gene's germline CDR1 is SGHTA and CDR2 FQGNSA. This TCR derives from a man between 45 and 60 years old in good health. The sequencing input was naive T cells sorted from blood. The chain joins TRBV7-2 to TRBJ2-1; possible D gene TRBD1, 6 bases. CDR3 protein: CASSFDRTYNEQFF. The CDR3 region has the DNA TGTGCCAGCAGCTTCGACAGGACGTACAATGAGCAGTTCTTC.